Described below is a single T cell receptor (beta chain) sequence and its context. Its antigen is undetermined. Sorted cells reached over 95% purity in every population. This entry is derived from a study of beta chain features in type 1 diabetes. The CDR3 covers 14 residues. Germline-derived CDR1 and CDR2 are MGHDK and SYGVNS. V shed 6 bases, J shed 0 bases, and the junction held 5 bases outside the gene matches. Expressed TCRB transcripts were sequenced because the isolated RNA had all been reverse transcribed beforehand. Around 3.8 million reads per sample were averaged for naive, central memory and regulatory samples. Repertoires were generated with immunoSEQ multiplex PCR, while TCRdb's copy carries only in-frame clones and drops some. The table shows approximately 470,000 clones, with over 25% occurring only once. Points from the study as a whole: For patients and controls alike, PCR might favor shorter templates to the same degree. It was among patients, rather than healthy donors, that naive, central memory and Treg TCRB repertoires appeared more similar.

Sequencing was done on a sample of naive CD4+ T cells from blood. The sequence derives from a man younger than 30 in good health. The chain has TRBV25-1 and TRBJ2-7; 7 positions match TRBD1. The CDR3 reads CASRQTGNSYEQYF. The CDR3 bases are TGTGCCAGCAGACAGACAGGGAACTCCTACGAGCAGTACTTC.